Reported below is one T cell receptor (beta chain). The CDR3 loop spans 13 amino acids. V lost 0 bases and J 7 bases, leaving 8 bases between the germline ends. The germline CDR1 and CDR2 sequences are MNHEY and SVGAGI. This entry belongs to a study of blood T cell repertoires in COVID-19. Original methodology: Scientists estimated how many nucleated cells there were by amplifying reference gene primers. TCRdb keeps only in-frame clones here, not all; method: immunoSEQ multiplex PCR. The V and J calls and clone size were taken over from that table, and D and trimming were inferred from the DNA. The sample holds approximately 210,000 clones; about four fifths are singletons and the top ten take roughly 8.8%.

The rearrangement uses TRBV6-5 and TRBJ2-3; D gene ambiguous. Input material: peripheral blood. This sequence was found in a woman in her forties or fifties with acute or convalescent COVID-19. The CDR3 DNA follows: TGTGCCAGCAGTTACTCTGCAGGAAATACGCAGTATTTT. It specifies CASSYSAGNTQYF.